Listed here are 26 T cell receptor beta chains from one sample, sequenced in a study of long-term antiretroviral therapy in people with HIV. Investigators performed immunoSEQ version v3.0 at survey level. Generated by immunoSEQ multiplex PCR, the TCRdb table keeps only in-frame clones and is missing some. Among 17,000 or so clones listed, roughly 90% were seen once. The specimen comprised unsorted PBMCs, sampled 0.3 years after starting antiretroviral therapy. These receptors were obtained from a man aged 55-75 years with HIV.

This clone showed up just once. The chain combines TRBV4-1 with TRBJ1-6; D gene unclear. The V end lost 4 bases, the J end lost 0 bases, and 19 bases lay between the germline ends. The CDR3 spans 19 residues. CDR1 and CDR2 from the germline V gene are MGHRA and YSYEKL. The CDR3 loop reads CASSPRSYLTRSYNSPLHF. In DNA, the CDR3 is TGCGCCAGCAGCCCTCGATCTTACTTAACCCGCTCCTATAATTCACCCCTCCACTTT.

The V gene is TRBV7-2, the J gene TRBJ2-7; 8 bases line up with TRBD1. The CDR3 spans 14 residues. Germline V lookup: CDR1 SGHTA, CDR2 FQGNSA. The V gene end was trimmed by 5 bases and the J gene end by 1 base; junction bases not matched to a gene: 4. CDR3 coding DNA: TGTGCCAGCAGCGAGCGACAGGGGTCCTACGAGCAGTACTTC. Its protein is CASSERQGSYEQYF.

The chain combines TRBV7-3 with TRBJ2-1; perhaps D is TRBD1 or TRBD2 (6 bases each). The CDR3 is made up of 15 amino acids. Trimming removed 1 base from V and 8 bases from J, with 15 bases in between. Per germline, CDR1 SGHTA and CDR2 FQGTGA. The CDR3 bases are TGTGCCAGCAGCTTAAATGGGGGGCGCTTTGATGAGCAGTTCTTC. Amino acid sequence: CASSLNGGRFDEQFF. Combining the CDR3 with reference TRBV7-3 and TRBJ2-1 gives the whole variable domain GAGVSQTPSNKVTEKGKYVELRCDPISGHTALYWYRQSLGQGPEFLIYFQGTGAADDSGLPNDRFFAVRPEGSVSTLKIQRTERGDSAVYLCASSLNGGRFDEQFFGPGTRLTVL.

The rearrangement uses TRBV7-2 and TRBJ1-1; D is unclear. The V gene lost 2 bases and the J gene lost 11 bases, with 21 bases spanning the gap. The length of the CDR3 is 15 residues. Germline-derived CDR1 and CDR2 are SGHTA and FQGNSA. The CDR3: CASSLSIAGYLGAFF. The DNA for the CDR3 is TGTGCCAGCAGCTTATCGATCGCAGGTTATTTGGGGGCTTTCTTT. Filled out from reference TRBV7-2 and TRBJ1-1, the complete variable domain reads GAGVSQSPSNKVTEKGKDVELRCDPISGHTALYWYRQSLGQGLEFLIYFQGNSAPDKSGLPSDRFSAERTGGSVSTLTIQRTQQEDSAVYLCASSLSIAGYLGAFFGQGTRLTVV.

The chain combines TRBV14 with TRBJ2-1, with TRBD1 as a possible D gene (5 bases). V dropped 0 bases and J dropped 0 bases, with 18 bases sitting between them. The CDR3 is 19 residues long. Germline V gene lookup returns CDR1 SGHDN and CDR2 FVKESK. CDR3 in amino acids: CASSQDDRVGPSSYNEQFF. CDR3 coding DNA: TGTGCCAGCAGCCAAGATGATCGGGTGGGGCCAAGCTCCTACAATGAGCAGTTCTTC.

J is TRBJ1-2 and V is TRBV28; D is perhaps TRBD1 (6 bases). The CDR3 length is 18 residues. Trimming took 6 bases from V and 4 from J, leaving 27 bases between them. CDR1 MDHEN and CDR2 SYDVKM come from the germline V gene. The CDR3 loop reads CASSPGGIGPQTFYGYTF. The CDR3 nucleotides are TGTGCCAGCAGCCCGGGGGGCATTGGCCCGCAAACCTTCTATGGCTACACCTTC.

This chain connects TRBV2 to TRBJ1-1, with 7 bases matching TRBD1. V trimming: 0 bases; J trimming: 4 bases; junction bases outside the gene matches: 11. The CDR3 extends over 17 amino acids. Germline V lookup: CDR1 SNHLY, CDR2 FYNNEI. The CDR3 reads CASSEARQGGEGTEAFF. CDR3 coding DNA: TGTGCCAGCAGTGAAGCGCGACAGGGCGGTGAGGGCACTGAAGCTTTCTTT.

This clone was observed a single time. The chain employs TRBV5-6 and TRBJ2-1; 11 bases agree with TRBD2. The V and J ends lost 4 bases and 3 bases, in that order; junction bases with no gene match: 12. CDR1 SGHDT and CDR2 YYEEEE come from the germline V gene. The CDR3 is 18 amino acids. The CDR3: CASSLLYTSGRGYNEQFF. The CDR3, as DNA: TGTGCCAGCAGCCTCTTATATACTAGCGGGAGAGGCTACAATGAGCAGTTCTTC.

The chain is built from TRBV19 and TRBJ1-2; 10 nucleotides agree with TRBD1. The CDR3 sequence is 15 residues long. The V gene end was trimmed by 5 bases and the J gene end by 7 bases; junction bases not matched to a gene: 10. The V gene's germline CDR1 is LNHDA and CDR2 SQIVND (reference sequence). This CDR3 reads CASSAPGQGIRGYTF. CDR3 DNA: TGTGCCAGTAGTGCCCCGGGACAGGGGATCCGTGGCTACACCTTC.

The chain uses TRBV7-9 and TRBJ2-7, with 7 bases identical to TRBD2. Unmatched junction bases numbered 7, after V lost 2 bases and J lost 0 bases. CDR1 is SEHNR and CDR2 is FQNEAQ in the germline V gene (reference sequence). The CDR3 is 16 amino acids. This chain's CDR3 is CASSLFNGRSSYEQYF. CDR3 sequence (DNA): TGTGCCAGCAGCTTATTTAACGGGAGGAGCTCCTACGAGCAGTACTTC.

The chain carries TRBV7-3 and TRBJ2-1; tentatively, D is TRBD1 or TRBD2 (7 bases each). Per germline, CDR1 SGHTA and CDR2 FQGTGA. CDR3 length equals 15 residues. V was cut by 0 bases and J by 9 bases, with 15 bases left in between. The CDR3 spells CASSLTAGGAVEQFF. The CDR3 DNA sequence: TGTGCCAGCAGCTTAACCGCAGGGGGGGCGGTTGAGCAGTTCTTC.

This clone was picked up one time. The V and J genes are TRBV30 and TRBJ1-1; TRBD1 matches at 7 bases. CDR3 length equals 14 residues. V trimming: 2 bases; J trimming: 4 bases; junction bases outside the gene matches: 7. Germline CDR1 GTSNPN, CDR2 SVGIG (reference sequence). CDR3 region: CAWSTRGFATEAFF. The DNA of the CDR3 is TGTGCCTGGAGTACCAGGGGGTTCGCCACTGAAGCTTTCTTT.

V and J are TRBV5-1 and TRBJ2-1; D is undetermined. Germline V lookup: CDR1 SGHRS, CDR2 YFSETQ. This CDR3 region has 13 residues. Trimming left V 0 bases short and J 1 base short, with 2 bases between. For the CDR3, the DNA is TGCGCCAGCAGCTTGGGGTCCTACAATGAGCAGTTCTTC. It codes for CASSLGSYNEQFF.

The genes are TRBV10-1 and TRBJ2-3; TRBD1 matches at 9 bases. The CDR3 spans 14 residues. V dropped 5 bases and J dropped 2; count of bases not matched to a gene: 2. Germline V gene data show CDR1 as WNHNN and CDR2 as SYGVQD (reference sequence). The chain's CDR3 is CASSRDRDTDTQYF. The CDR3 region has the DNA TGCGCCAGCAGTCGGGACAGGGACACAGATACGCAGTATTTT.

This clone was recorded only once. V gene TRBV5-4 combines with J gene TRBJ2-5; D might be TRBD1 (6 bases). This CDR3 has 16 amino acids. V was pared by 2 bases and J by 5 bases, with 19 bases between. Per the germline V gene, CDR1 is SGHNT and CDR2 is YYREEE (reference sequence). CDR3 DNA: TGTGCCAGCAGCTTTCCCGGCTCTAACCAGGGGGAGACCCAGTACTTC. Its translation is CASSFPGSNQGETQYF.

V and J are TRBV11-2 and TRBJ1-2, with D possibly being TRBD1 (5 bases). CDR1 and CDR2 from the germline V gene are SGHAT and FQNNGV. The V gene lost 5 bases and the J gene lost 8 bases, with 9 bases spanning the gap. The CDR3 contains 11 residues. The CDR3 DNA is TGTGCCAGCAGCACCCGACAGGGCTACACCTTC. Its translation: CASSTRQGYTF.

This clone was detected only a few times. The chain has TRBV9 and TRBJ2-3; 10 bases map to TRBD2. The CDR3 has 15 residues. Trimming took 2 bases from V and 1 from J; bases not matched to a gene: 1. Germline-derived CDR1 and CDR2 are SGDLS and YYNGEE. CDR3 region: CASSVGTSGTDTQYF. CDR3 nucleotide sequence: TGTGCCAGCAGCGTGGGGACTAGCGGCACAGATACGCAGTATTTT.

J is TRBJ2-3 and V is TRBV5-4, with D perhaps TRBD1 or TRBD2 (6 bases each). The V gene's germline CDR1 is SGHNT and CDR2 YYREEE (reference sequence). This CDR3 has 16 amino acids. V dropped 1 base and J dropped 0 bases, with 12 bases sitting between them. CDR3 coding DNA: TGTGCCAGCAGCTTGCCGGGGGCTACTAGCACAGATACGCAGTATTTT. It translates to CASSLPGATSTDTQYF.

The chain employs TRBV6-5 and TRBJ1-4; D may be TRBD1 (6 bases). The CDR3 sequence is 16 residues long. Germline V lookup: CDR1 MNHEY, CDR2 SVGAGI. The germline V and J ends were trimmed by 2 bases and 7 bases, with 17 bases remaining between them. Written as DNA, the CDR3 is TGTGCCAGCAGTTACACTTTCCACAGGGAGGGTGAAAAACTGTTTTTT. This translates into CASSYTFHREGEKLFF.

The chain recombines TRBV2 with TRBJ1-5, with 11 bases matching TRBD1. Germline lookup yields CDR1 SNHLY and CDR2 FYNNEI. Trimming at V came to 7 bases and at J to 7 bases, leaving 12 bases not matched to a gene. The CDR3 loop spans 16 amino acids. CDR3 protein: CASMMLGQGVRQPQHF. The DNA of the CDR3 is TGTGCCAGCATGATGCTGGGACAGGGGGTTAGGCAGCCCCAGCATTTT.

The rearrangement joins TRBV5-1 to TRBJ2-1, with TRBD2 identical over 14 bases. From germline, CDR1 is SGHRS and CDR2 YFSETQ. Trimming took 4 bases from V and 10 from J; bases not matched to a gene: 10. The CDR3 has 16 residues. The CDR3 DNA reads as TGCGCCAGCAGCCGCCCGACTAGCGGGGGGGCGAACGAGCAGTTCTTC. Protein sequence: CASSRPTSGGANEQFF.

This clone has only one observation. The chain is built from TRBV5-1 and TRBJ1-2, with 10 bases identical to TRBD1. The CDR3 length is 13 residues. Germline V gene data show CDR1 as SGHRS and CDR2 as YFSETQ. Trimming at V came to 4 bases and at J to 7 bases, leaving 4 bases not matched to a gene. The CDR3 sequence is CASSPGQGIGYTF. The DNA for the CDR3 is TGCGCCAGCAGCCCGGGACAGGGGATTGGCTACACCTTC.

The CDR3 DNA follows: TGTGCCAGCAGACCGGGGACAGGGGTTACCGGGGAGCTGTTTTTT. This encodes CASRPGTGVTGELFF. This rearrangement joins TRBV6-6 to TRBJ2-2, with 10 positions matching TRBD1. CDR3 length equals 15 residues. Germline V CDR1 and CDR2: MNHNY, SVGAGI (reference sequence). The V and J ends lost 6 bases and 5 bases, in that order; junction bases with no gene match: 6.

This chain joins TRBV18 and TRBJ2-7; maybe TRBD1 (7 bases). V lost 3 bases to trimming and J lost 6 bases, with 12 bases between them. This CDR3 comprises 13 residues. The V gene's germline CDR1 is KGHSH and CDR2 LQKENI. CDR3 nucleotide sequence: TGTGCCAGCTCACCGACCCAGGGGGGCGAGCAGTACTTC. Translated, it gives CASSPTQGGEQYF.

This chain joins TRBV19 and TRBJ1-4; D is unresolved. Looked up from germline, CDR1 is LNHDA and CDR2 is SQIVND (reference sequence). CDR3 length: 15 residues. V shed 2 bases and J shed 9 bases, with 16 bases lying between them. This chain's CDR3 is CASSIMGKGMKKLFF. The CDR3 DNA sequence: TGTGCCAGTAGTATAATGGGTAAAGGAATGAAAAAACTGTTTTTT.

V usage is TRBV6-5 and J usage is TRBJ1-3; no reliable D call. This CDR3 is 13 amino acids long. Trimming left V 0 bases short and J 6 bases short, with 6 bases between. The germline V gene has CDR1 MNHEY and CDR2 SVGAGI. The CDR3 nucleotides read TGTGCCAGCAGTTACTCTAGGCAAAACACCATATATTTT. It encodes CASSYSRQNTIYF.